This T cell receptor beta chain was documented in a study of blood T cell repertoires in COVID-19. This CDR3 region has 14 residues. Deletions cut 3 bases from V and 4 bases from J, with 11 bases between. Germline values: CDR1 SGDLS, CDR2 YYNGEE. As originally analysed: Amplifying reference gene primers gave estimates of nucleated cell counts. Here immunoSEQ multiplex PCR was the method, and the copy in TCRdb shows in-frame clones only, minus some. V, J and clone size derive from that table, while D and trimming were established from the DNA sequence. This table has some 310,000 clones, 85% to 90% appearing once. Cohorts were based on clinical histories the participants reported.

What was sequenced was PBMCs or T cells enriched from blood (not recorded which). The chain links TRBV9 to TRBJ1-3; D remains unclear. The source of this sequence is a woman aged 25 to 45 who had recovered from COVID-19. The CDR3 here is CASSAQIQGNTIYF. The CDR3 bases are TGTGCCAGCAGCGCACAAATACAGGGAAACACCATATATTTT.